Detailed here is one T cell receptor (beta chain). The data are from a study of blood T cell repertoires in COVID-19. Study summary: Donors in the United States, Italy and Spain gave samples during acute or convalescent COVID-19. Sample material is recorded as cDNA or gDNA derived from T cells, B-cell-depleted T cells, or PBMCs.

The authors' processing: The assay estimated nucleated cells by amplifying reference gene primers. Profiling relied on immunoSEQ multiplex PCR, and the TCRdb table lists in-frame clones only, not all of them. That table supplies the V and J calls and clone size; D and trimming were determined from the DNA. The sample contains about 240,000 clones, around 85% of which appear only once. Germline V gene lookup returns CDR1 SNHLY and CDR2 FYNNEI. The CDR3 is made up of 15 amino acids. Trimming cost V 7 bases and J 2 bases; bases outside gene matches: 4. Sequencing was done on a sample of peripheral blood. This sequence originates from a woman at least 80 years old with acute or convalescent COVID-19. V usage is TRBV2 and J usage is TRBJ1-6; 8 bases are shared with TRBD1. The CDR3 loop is CASIDRGTYNSPLHF. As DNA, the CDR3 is TGTGCCAGCATCGACAGGGGAACCTATAATTCACCCCTCCACTTT. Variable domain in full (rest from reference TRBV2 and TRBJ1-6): EPEVTQTPSHQVTQMGQEVILRCVPISNHLYFYWYRQILGQKVEFLVSFYNNEISEKSEIFDDQFSVERPDGSNFTLKIRSTKLEDSAMYFCASIDRGTYNSPLHFGNGTRLTVT.